Listed below are T cell receptor beta chains from one sample, sequenced in a study of shared clonotypes between healthy human individuals. The data were produced by immunoSEQ multiplex PCR, yet TCRdb's version contains in-frame clones alone and is incomplete. The sample shows about 1.1 million clones, roughly 77% of them seen only once. Sample: memory CD4+ T cells from PBMCs. These receptors came from a man younger than 35 in good health. Some clones in this sample may be carry-over from other donors' samples. The CDR3 runs from the conserved cysteine through the conserved F or W. A D gene is named only where the DNA matches it firmly. Not all rows give a size; the values are once, few, many and, for expanded clones, a class.

D	J	size	V	DNA	CDR3
TRBD1	TRBJ1-5	-	TRBV28	TGTGCCAGCAGCCTACCGGGACAGCTCAATCAGCCCCAGCATTTT	CASSLPGQLNQPQHF
-	TRBJ2-1	-	TRBV7-3	TGTGCCAGCAGCTATGAACAGTACAATGAGCAGTTCTTC	CASSYEQYNEQFF
-	TRBJ1-3	-	TRBV19	TGTGCCAGTAGCGAGGCCTACGGAAACACCATATATTTT	CASSEAYGNTIYF
-	TRBJ2-7	-	TRBV6-6	TGTGCCAGCAGTTATATGGGGGAGCAGTACTTC	CASSYMGEQYF
-	TRBJ2-7	-	TRBV5-6	TGTGCCAGCAGCTTGTTTCAGTTCCCCGCCTACGAGCAGTACTTC	CASSLFQFPAYEQYF
-	TRBJ1-2	once	TRBV6-5	TGTGCCAGCAGTTACTCTCAGAACAACTATGGCTACACCTTC	CASSYSQNNYGYTF
-	TRBJ2-3	-	TRBV7-2	TGTGCCAGCAGCTTAGGGGACAACAACCCAACAGATACGCAGTATTTT	CASSLGDNNPTDTQYF
-	TRBJ1-2	-	TRBV28	TGTGCCAGCAGTCTGAGAAACTATGGCTACACCTTC	CASSLRNYGYTF
-	TRBJ1-5	once	TRBV7-2	TGTGCCAGCAGCTTAGTTAGGGCAGGGGTTCCTCAGCCCCAGCATTTT	CASSLVRAGVPQPQHF
-	TRBJ2-3	-	TRBV28	TGTGCCAGCCGCCGAGGAGGGGCGGATACGCAGTATTTT	CASRRGGADTQYF
-	TRBJ2-2	-	TRBV27	TGTGCCAGCAGTTTAATTCGTTGGGACACCGGGGAGCTGTTTTTT	CASSLIRWDTGELFF
TRBD2	TRBJ2-7	-	TRBV4-1	TGCGCCAGCAGCCAAGGGGGAGGAGCGGGACGATCCTACGAGCAGTACTTC	CASSQGGGAGRSYEQYF
-	TRBJ2-5	-	TRBV6-5	TGTGCCAGCAGTTACGAATATCGGTTCCAAGAGACCCAGTACTTC	CASSYEYRFQETQYF
-	TRBJ2-3	-	TRBV15	TGTGCCACCAGCAGAGGGGGCAGCTCTTCGACAGATACGCAGTATTTT	CATSRGGSSSTDTQYF
-	TRBJ2-1	-	TRBV7-3	TGTGCCAGCAGCTTAACGGGTAACGATGAGCAGTTCTTC	CASSLTGNDEQFF
-	TRBJ1-2	-	TRBV28	TGTGCCAGCAGTGAAGGGACGTTCTATGGCTACACCTTC	CASSEGTFYGYTF
TRBD1	TRBJ1-5	once	TRBV28	TGTGCCAGCAGTCCCCACAGGGGAGAGAATCAGCCCCAGCATTTT	CASSPHRGENQPQHF
-	TRBJ2-5	-	TRBV2	TGTGCCAGCAGTGAAGCGCTTGGAGGCAGCCAAGAGACCCAGTACTTC	CASSEALGGSQETQYF
TRBD2	TRBJ2-7	-	TRBV28	TGTGCCAGCAGGGGTCGGGGGGTACCGGGCGAGCAGTACTTC	CASRGRGVPGEQYF
-	TRBJ1-5	many	TRBV28	TGTGCCAGCAGCCCGGATGTAGGGGTCCACAATCAGCCCCAGCATTTT	CASSPDVGVHNQPQHF
-	TRBJ2-3	-	TRBV7-9	TGTGCCAGCAGCTTATGGGCCAGGGAAGATACGCAGTATTTT	CASSLWAREDTQYF
-	TRBJ2-7	-	TRBV4-3	TGCGCCAGCAGCCAAGAACCAGAAACCGAGCAGTACTTC	CASSQEPETEQYF
-	TRBJ1-6	-	TRBV30	TGTGCCTGGAGTGTTGAAGGGTGGAATTCACCCCTCCACTTT	CAWSVEGWNSPLHF
-	TRBJ1-1	-	TRBV28	TGTGCCAGCAGCCCCCCTGTGGGCACTGAAGCTTTCTTT	CASSPPVGTEAFF
-	TRBJ1-2	few	TRBV28	TGTGCCAGCAGTTTACCTGAATCCCTGAATACCGCTAACTATGGCTACACCTTC	CASSLPESLNTANYGYTF
-	TRBJ2-7	once	TRBV6-5	TGTGCCAGCTCTCGGACGGGGGCCTACGAGCAGTACTTC	CASSRTGAYEQYF
-	TRBJ1-1	-	TRBV5-4	TGTGCCAGCAGCTTTCCAGGGGTTGAAGCTTTCTTT	CASSFPGVEAFF
TRBD2	TRBJ2-5	-	TRBV30	TGTGCCTGGAGTGTATTGGGAGGGGAGACCCAGTACTTC	CAWSVLGGETQYF
TRBD1	TRBJ2-5	-	TRBV19	TGTGCCAGTAGAGCGACAGGGGGCGCGGGAGAGACCCAGTACTTC	CASRATGGAGETQYF
-	TRBJ2-3	-	TRBV11-2	TGTGCCAGCAGCTTAGCTGGGATATCCACAGATACGCAGTATTTT	CASSLAGISTDTQYF
TRBD1	TRBJ1-4	-	TRBV5-5	TGTGCCAGCAGCTTCCCACAGGGGGGCGAAGAAAAACTGTTTTTT	CASSFPQGGEEKLFF
-	TRBJ1-5	-	TRBV7-9	TGTGCCAGCAGCTCGGACGGAGATCAGCCCCAGCATTTT	CASSSDGDQPQHF
-	TRBJ1-1	-	TRBV10-3	TGTGCCATCAGGTCGGGAGTTTACACTGAAGCTTTCTTT	CAIRSGVYTEAFF
-	TRBJ1-5	-	TRBV7-9	TGTGCCAGCAGCTTAGAGTATGGGCCGGAGGGTCAGCCCCAGCATTTT	CASSLEYGPEGQPQHF
-	TRBJ2-1	few	TRBV7-9	TGTGCCAGCAGCTTTTTGACCGGACTACCCGACAATGAGCAGTTCTTC	CASSFLTGLPDNEQFF
-	TRBJ1-1	-	TRBV5-4	TGTGCCAGCAGCTTGGCCATATCCAACACTGAAGCTTTCTTT	CASSLAISNTEAFF
TRBD2	TRBJ2-7	-	TRBV18	TGTGCCAGCTCACGGCGGGGGATGTCCTACGAGCAGTACTTC	CASSRRGMSYEQYF